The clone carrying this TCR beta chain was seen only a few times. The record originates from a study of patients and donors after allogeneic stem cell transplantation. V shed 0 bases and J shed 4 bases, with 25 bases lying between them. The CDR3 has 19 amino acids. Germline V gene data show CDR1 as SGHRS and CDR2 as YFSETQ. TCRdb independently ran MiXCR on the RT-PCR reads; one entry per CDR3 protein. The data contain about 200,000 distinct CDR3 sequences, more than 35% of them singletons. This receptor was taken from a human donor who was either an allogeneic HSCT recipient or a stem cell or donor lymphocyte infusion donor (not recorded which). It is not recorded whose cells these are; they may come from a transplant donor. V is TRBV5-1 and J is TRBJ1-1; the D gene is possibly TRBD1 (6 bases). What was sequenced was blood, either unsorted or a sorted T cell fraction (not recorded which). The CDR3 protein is CASSLADKQGRRRSTEAFF. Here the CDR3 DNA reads TGCGCCAGCAGCTTGGCCGATAAACAGGGTCGGCGCCGGAGCACTGAAGCTTTCTTT.